This T cell receptor beta chain comes out of a study of blood T cells in healthy people across ages. General study points: The study regarded diversity estimates from one million T cells as underestimates. Shifts in expanded clonotypes may have been confounded by donor CMV status, which was unknown.

The ends were cut back, 3 bases at V and 6 bases at J, with 12 bases in the middle. The CDR3 consists of 14 residues. The germline CDR1 and CDR2 sequences are MNHEY and SMNVEV (reference sequence). As to this clonotype: No antigen is known for it.

Using a J-beta primer mix together with a sample-barcoded 5' primer, a second PCR was run for about 6 to 11 cycles. Every cDNA was tagged by a template-switch adaptor with 12 random nucleotides. TCRdb reanalysed the 5' RACE reads using MiXCR and keeps one entry per CDR3 protein. The data contain some 800,000 distinct CDR3 sequences, 25% of them seen just once; the ten biggest clones take up under 4.5%. These data were also filed under a second study, of T cells of mothers and their children. Turning to that study: The study sampled a few healthy Caucasian mothers and their six children.

Input material: blood. This receptor was obtained from a boy between 5 and 17 years old in good health. The chain joins TRBV27 to TRBJ2-1; D is perhaps TRBD1 or TRBD2 (6 bases each). CDR3 coding DNA: TGTGCCAGCAGTTTGTGGGGGGCGGGCAATGAGCAGTTCTTC. Its translation is CASSLWGAGNEQFF.